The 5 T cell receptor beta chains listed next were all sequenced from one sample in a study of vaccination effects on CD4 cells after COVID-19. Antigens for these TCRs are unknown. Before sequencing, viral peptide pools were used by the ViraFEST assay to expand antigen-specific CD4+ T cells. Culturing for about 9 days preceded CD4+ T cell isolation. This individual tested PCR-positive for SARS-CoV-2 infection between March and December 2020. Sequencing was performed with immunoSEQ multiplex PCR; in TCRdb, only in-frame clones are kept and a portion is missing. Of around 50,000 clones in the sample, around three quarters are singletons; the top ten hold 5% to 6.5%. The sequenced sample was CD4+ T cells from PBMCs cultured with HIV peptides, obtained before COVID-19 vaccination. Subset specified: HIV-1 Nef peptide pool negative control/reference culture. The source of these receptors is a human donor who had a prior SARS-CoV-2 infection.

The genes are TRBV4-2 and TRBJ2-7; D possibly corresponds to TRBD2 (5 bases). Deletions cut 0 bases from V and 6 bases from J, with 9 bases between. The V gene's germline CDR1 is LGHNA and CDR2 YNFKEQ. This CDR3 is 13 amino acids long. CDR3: CASSQEYSGEQYF. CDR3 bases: TGTGCCAGCAGCCAAGAATACAGCGGCGAGCAGTACTTC.

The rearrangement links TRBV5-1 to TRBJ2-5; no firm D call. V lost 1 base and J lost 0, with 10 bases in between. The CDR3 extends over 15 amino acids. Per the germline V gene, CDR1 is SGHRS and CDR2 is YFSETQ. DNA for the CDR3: TGCGCCAGCAGCTTGTGGAGTCCCCACCAAGAGACCCAGTACTTC. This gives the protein CASSLWSPHQETQYF.

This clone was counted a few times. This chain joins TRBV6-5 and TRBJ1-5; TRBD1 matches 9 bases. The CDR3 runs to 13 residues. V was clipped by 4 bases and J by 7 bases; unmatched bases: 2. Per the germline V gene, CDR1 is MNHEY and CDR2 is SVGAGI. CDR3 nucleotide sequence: TGTGCCAGCAGTTCCGGGACAGGGCAGCCCCAGCATTTT. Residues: CASSSGTGQPQHF.

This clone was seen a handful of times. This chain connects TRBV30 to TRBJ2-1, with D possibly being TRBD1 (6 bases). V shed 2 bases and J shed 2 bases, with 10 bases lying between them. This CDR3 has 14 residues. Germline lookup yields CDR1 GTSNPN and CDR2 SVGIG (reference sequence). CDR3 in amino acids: CAWSSGVTYNEQFF. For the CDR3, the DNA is TGTGCCTGGAGTTCAGGGGTCACCTACAATGAGCAGTTCTTC.

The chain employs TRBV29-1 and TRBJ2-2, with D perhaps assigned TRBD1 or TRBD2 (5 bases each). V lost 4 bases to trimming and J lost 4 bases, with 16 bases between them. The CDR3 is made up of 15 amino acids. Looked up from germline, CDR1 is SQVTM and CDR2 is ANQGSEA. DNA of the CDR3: TGCAGCGTTGCCAATCAGGGTGGGGGCACCGGGGAGCTGTTTTTT. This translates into CSVANQGGGTGELFF.